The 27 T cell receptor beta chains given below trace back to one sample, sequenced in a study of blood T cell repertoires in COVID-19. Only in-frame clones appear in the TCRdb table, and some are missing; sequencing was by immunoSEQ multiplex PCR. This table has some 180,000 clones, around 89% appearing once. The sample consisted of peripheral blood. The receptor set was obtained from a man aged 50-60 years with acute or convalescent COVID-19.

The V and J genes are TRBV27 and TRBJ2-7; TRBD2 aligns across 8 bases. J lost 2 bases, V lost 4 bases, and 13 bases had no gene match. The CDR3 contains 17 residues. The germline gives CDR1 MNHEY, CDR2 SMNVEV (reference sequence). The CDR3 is CASSYLTTSADPYEQYF. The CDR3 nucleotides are TGTGCCAGCAGTTATCTAACGACTAGCGCAGACCCCTACGAGCAGTACTTC.

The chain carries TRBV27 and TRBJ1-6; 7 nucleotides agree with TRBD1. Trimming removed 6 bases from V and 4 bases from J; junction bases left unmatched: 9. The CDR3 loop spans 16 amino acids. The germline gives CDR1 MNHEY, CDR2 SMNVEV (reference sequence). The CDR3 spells CASRRQGGHYNSPLHF. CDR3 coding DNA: TGTGCCAGCAGACGACAGGGAGGACATTATAATTCACCCCTCCACTTT.

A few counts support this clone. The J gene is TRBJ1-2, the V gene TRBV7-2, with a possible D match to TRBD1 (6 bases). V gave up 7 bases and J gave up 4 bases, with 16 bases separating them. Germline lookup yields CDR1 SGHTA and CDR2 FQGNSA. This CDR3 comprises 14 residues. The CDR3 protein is CASTLGGRTYGYTF. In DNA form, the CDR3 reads TGTGCCAGCACCCTAGGGGGACGGACCTATGGCTACACCTTC.

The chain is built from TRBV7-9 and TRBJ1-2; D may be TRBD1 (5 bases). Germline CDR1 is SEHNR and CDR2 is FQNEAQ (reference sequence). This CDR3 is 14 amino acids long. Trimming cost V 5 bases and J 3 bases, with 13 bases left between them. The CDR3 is CASSPRGSYYGYTF. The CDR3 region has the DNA TGTGCCAGCAGCCCCCGGGGGAGTTACTATGGCTACACCTTC.

CDR3 DNA sequence: TGTGCCAGCAGTACCAGACTAGCGGGAGTTTACGAGCAGTACTTC. It encodes CASSTRLAGVYEQYF. This chain uses TRBV28 with TRBJ2-7, with TRBD2 matching over 12 bases. CDR3 length: 15 amino acids. The V and J ends lost 5 bases and 4 bases, in that order; junction bases with no gene match: 6. Germline V gives CDR1 MDHEN, CDR2 SYDVKM.

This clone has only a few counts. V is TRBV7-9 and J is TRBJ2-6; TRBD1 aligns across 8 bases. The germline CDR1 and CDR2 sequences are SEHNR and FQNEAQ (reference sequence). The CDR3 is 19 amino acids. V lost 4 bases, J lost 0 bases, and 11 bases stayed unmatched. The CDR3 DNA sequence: TGTGCCAGCAGCTCTACCCCCGGACAGGGTAGCTCTGGGGCCAACGTCCTGACTTTC. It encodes CASSSTPGQGSSGANVLTF.

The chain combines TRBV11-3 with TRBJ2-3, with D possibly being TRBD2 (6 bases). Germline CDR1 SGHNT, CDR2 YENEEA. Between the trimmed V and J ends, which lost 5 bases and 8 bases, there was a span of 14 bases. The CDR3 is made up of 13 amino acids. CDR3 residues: CASSPEGIGTQYF. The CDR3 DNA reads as TGTGCCAGCAGCCCGGAGGGTATAGGTACGCAGTATTTT.

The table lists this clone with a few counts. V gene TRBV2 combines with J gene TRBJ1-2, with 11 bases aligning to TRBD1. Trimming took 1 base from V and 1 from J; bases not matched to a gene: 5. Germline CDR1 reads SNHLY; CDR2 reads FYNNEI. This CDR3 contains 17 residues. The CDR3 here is CASSEGTGGFHNYGYTF. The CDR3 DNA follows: TGTGCCAGCAGTGAAGGGACAGGGGGCTTCCATAACTATGGCTACACCTTC.

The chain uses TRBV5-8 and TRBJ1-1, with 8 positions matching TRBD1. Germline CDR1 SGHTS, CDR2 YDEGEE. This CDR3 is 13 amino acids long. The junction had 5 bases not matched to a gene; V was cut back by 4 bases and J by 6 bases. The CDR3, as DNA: TGTGCCAGCAGCGCTGTACAGGGGGCTGAAGCTTTCTTT. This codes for CASSAVQGAEAFF.

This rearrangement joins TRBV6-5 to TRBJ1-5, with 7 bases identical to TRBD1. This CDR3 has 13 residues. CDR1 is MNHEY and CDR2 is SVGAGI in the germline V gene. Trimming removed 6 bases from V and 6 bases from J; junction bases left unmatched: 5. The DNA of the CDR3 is TGTGCCAGCAGCTGGACAGGTACTCAGCCCCAGCATTTT. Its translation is CASSWTGTQPQHF.

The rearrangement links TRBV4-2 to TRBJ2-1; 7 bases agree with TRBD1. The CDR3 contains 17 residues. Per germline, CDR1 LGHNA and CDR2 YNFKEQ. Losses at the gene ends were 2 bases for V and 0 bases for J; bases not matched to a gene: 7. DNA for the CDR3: TGTGCCAGCAGCCAACAAAAGGGGGCCAGCTCCTACAATGAGCAGTTCTTC. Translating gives CASSQQKGASSYNEQFF.

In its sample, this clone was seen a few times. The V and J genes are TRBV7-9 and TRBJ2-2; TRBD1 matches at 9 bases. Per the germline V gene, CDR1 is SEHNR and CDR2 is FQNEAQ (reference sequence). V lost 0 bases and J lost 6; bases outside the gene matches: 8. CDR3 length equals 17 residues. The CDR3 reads CASSLARGQGPAGELFF. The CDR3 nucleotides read TGTGCCAGCAGCTTAGCCCGGGGACAGGGACCCGCCGGGGAGCTGTTTTTT.

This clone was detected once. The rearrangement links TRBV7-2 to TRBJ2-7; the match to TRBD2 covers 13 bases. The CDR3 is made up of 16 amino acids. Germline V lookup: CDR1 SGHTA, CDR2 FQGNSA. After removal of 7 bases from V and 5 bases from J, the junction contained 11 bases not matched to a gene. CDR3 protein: CASKGRGLAGRNEQYF. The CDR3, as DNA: TGTGCCAGCAAAGGGAGGGGACTAGCGGGAAGGAACGAGCAGTACTTC.

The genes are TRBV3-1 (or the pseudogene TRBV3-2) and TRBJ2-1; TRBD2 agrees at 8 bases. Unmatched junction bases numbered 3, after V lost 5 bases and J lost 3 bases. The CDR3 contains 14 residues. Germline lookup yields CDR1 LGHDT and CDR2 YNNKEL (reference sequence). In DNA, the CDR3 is TGTGCCAGCAGCATCAGCGGGAGCTACAATGAGCAGTTCTTC. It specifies CASSISGSYNEQFF.

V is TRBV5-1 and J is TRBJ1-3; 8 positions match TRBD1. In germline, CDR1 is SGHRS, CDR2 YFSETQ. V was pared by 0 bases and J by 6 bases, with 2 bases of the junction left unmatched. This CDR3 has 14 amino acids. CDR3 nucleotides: TGCGCCAGCAGCTTGGGACAGGGGCCAAACACCATATATTTT. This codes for CASSLGQGPNTIYF.

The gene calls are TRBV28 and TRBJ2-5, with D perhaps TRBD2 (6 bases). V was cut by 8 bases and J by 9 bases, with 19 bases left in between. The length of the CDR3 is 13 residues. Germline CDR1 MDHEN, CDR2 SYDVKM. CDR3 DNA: TGTGCCAGCCAATGGGCTAGCGTCAACTCCCAGTACTTC. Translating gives CASQWASVNSQYF.

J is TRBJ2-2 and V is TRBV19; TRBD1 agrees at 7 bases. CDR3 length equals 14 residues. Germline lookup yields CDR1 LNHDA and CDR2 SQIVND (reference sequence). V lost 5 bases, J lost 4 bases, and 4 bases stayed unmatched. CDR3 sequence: CASSLTGVTGELFF. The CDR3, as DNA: TGTGCCAGTAGTCTTACAGGGGTCACCGGGGAGCTGTTTTTT.

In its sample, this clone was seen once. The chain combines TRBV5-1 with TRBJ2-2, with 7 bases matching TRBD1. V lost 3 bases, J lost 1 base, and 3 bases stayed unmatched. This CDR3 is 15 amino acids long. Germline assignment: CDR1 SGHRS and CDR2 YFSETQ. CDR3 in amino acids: CASSYGDRNTGELFF. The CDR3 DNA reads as TGCGCCAGCAGCTATGGGGACAGGAACACCGGGGAGCTGTTTTTT.

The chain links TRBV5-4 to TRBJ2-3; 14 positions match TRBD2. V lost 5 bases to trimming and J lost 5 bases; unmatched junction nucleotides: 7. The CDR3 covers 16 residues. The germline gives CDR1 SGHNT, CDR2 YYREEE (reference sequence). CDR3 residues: CASSQGLAGALDTQYF. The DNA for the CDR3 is TGTGCCAGCAGTCAGGGACTAGCGGGAGCTCTAGATACGCAGTATTTT.

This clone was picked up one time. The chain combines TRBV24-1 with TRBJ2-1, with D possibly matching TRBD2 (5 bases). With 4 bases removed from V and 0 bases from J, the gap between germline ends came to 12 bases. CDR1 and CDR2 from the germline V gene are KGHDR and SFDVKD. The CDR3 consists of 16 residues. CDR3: CATSDPSLSSYNEQFF. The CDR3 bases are TGTGCCACCAGTGACCCTAGCTTAAGCTCCTACAATGAGCAGTTCTTC.

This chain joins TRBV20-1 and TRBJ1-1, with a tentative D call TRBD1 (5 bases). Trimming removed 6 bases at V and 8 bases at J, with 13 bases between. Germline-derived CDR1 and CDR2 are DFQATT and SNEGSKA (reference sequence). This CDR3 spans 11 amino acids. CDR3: CSASRRGEAFF. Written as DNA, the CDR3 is TGCAGTGCCTCACGAAGGGGCGAAGCTTTCTTT.

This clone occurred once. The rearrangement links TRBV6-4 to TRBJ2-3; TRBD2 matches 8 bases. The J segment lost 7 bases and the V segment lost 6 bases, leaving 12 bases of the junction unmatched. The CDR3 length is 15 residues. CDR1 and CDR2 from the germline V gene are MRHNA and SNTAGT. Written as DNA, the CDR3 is TGTGCCAGCAGAGATACTAGCGGAAGGGGGAATACGCAGTATTTT. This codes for CASRDTSGRGNTQYF.

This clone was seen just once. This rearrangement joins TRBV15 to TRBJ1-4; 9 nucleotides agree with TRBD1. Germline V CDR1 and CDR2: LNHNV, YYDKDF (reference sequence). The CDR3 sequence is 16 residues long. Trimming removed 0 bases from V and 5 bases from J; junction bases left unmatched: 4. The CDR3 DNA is TGTGCCACCAGCAGAGATGGAGGACAGGGGAATGAAAAACTGTTTTTT. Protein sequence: CATSRDGGQGNEKLFF.

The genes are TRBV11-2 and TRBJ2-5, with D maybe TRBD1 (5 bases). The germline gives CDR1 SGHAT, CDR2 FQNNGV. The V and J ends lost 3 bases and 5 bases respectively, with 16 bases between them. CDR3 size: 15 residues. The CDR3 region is CASSFLQGSGETQYF. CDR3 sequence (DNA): TGTGCCAGCAGCTTCCTCCAGGGTTCGGGTGAGACCCAGTACTTC.

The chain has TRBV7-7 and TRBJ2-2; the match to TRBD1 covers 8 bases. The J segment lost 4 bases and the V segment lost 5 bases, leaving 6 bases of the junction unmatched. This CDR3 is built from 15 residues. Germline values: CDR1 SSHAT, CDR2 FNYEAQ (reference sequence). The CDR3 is CASSTRQGSTGELFF. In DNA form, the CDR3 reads TGTGCCAGCAGCACCAGACAGGGGAGCACCGGGGAGCTGTTTTTT.

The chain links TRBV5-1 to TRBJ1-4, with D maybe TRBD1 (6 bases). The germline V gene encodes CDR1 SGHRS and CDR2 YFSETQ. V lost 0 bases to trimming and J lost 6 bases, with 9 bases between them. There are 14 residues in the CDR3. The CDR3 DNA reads TGCGCCAGCAGCTTGGACAGGGCGTATGAAAAACTGTTTTTT. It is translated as CASSLDRAYEKLFF.

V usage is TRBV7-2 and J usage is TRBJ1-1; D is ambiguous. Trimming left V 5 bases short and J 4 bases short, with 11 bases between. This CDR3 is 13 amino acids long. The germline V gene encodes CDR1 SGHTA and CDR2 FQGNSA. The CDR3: CASSAGRTTEAFF. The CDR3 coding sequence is TGTGCCAGCAGCGCGGGGAGAACCACTGAAGCTTTCTTT.